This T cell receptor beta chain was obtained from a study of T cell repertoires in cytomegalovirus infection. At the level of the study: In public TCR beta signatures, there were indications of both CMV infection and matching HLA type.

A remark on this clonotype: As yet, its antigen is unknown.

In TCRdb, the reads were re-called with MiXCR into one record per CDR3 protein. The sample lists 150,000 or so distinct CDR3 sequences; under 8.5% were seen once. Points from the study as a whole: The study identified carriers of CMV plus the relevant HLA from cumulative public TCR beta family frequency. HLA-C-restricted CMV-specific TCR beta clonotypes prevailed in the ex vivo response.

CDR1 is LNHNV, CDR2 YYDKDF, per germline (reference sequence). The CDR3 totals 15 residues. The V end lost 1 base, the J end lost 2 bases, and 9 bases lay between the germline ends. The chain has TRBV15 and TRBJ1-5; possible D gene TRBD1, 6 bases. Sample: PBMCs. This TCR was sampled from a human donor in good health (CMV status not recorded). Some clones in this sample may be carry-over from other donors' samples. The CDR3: CATSRGGGGNQPQHF. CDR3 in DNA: TGTGCCACCAGCAGAGGAGGGGGGGGCAATCAGCCCCAGCATTTT.